This T cell receptor beta chain was identified during a study of post-analysis software for immune sequencing data. In the study overall: The courses of disease that were included comprised relapsing-remitting, secondary progressive and progressive-relapsing multiple sclerosis. Study outcomes and limitations: Analysis by F measure revealed that same-batch samples clustered strongly together.

In its sample, this clonotype was seen a few times. Antigen unknown. Sequencing libraries made from TCR beta cDNA carried unique molecular identifiers. Each CDR3 protein is one row after TCRdb ran MiXCR on the PCR reads. The sample has roughly 540,000 distinct CDR3 sequences, 30% to 40% seen once. The specimen was blood. This sequence was found in a girl aged 2-17 years with multiple sclerosis.

In DNA, the CDR3 is TGTGCCAGCAGCGCGGGACAGGGACTGAGCAATCAGCCCCAGCATTTT. Its translation: CASSAGQGLSNQPQHF. J is TRBJ1-5 and V is TRBV7-6; the match to TRBD1 covers 9 bases. Germline-derived CDR1 and CDR2 are SGHVS and FNYEAQ. V shed 5 bases, J shed 1 base, and the junction held 6 bases outside the gene matches. The CDR3 has 16 amino acids. The whole variable domain, filled in from reference TRBV7-6 and TRBJ1-5, reads GAGVSQSPRYKVTKRGQDVALRCDPISGHVSLYWYRQALGQGPEFLTYFNYEAQQDKSGLPNDRFSAERPEGSISTLTIQRTEQRDSAMYRCASSAGQGLSNQPQHFGDGTRLSIL.